The TCR beta chain described here comes from a study of cytomegalovirus exposure and HLA in healthy donors. The germline CDR1 and CDR2 sequences are GTSNPN and SVGIG (reference sequence). With V trimmed by 2 bases and J by 5 bases, 15 bases remained unmatched. The length of the CDR3 is 17 residues. The PCR was carried out with 60 Vbeta primers and 13 Jbeta primers. Profiling relied on immunoSEQ multiplex PCR, and the TCRdb table lists in-frame clones only, not all of them. The data show some 150,000 clones, 79% seen once. The sequence was obtained from a man aged 35-49 years in good health and CMV-seronegative. The chain carries TRBV30 and TRBJ1-2; 9 positions agree with TRBD1. Sequencing was carried out using PBMCs. CDR3 protein: CAWSQGQGRPIGYGYTF. DNA for the CDR3: TGTGCCTGGAGTCAAGGACAGGGGCGCCCTATTGGTTATGGCTACACCTTC.